The T cell receptor (beta chain) under discussion was sequenced for a study of T cell repertoires in cytomegalovirus infection. TCRdb independently ran MiXCR on the reads; one entry per CDR3 protein. The table records about a million distinct CDR3 sequences, approximately 30% of them present only once. Notes on the study in general: Identification of carriers of CMV plus the relevant HLA was achieved through cumulative public TCR beta family frequency.

Germline trimming cut 6 bases from V and 4 bases from J; bases unmatched to any gene: 5. This CDR3 has 14 amino acids. Germline V gene data show CDR1 as SGHVS and CDR2 as FNYEAQ. This clonotype came up a few times. Its antigen is unidentified. The source material was cultured CD8+ T cells from PBMCs, sampled from culture after CMV antigen stimulation. This chain joins TRBV7-6 and TRBJ2-1; 8 bases match TRBD1. The origin of this receptor is a human donor in good health (CMV status not recorded). Some clones in this sample may be carry-over from other donors' samples. The chain's CDR3 is CASRPGGGYNEQFF. The CDR3 DNA sequence: TGTGCCAGCAGACCAGGGGGCGGGTACAATGAGCAGTTCTTC.